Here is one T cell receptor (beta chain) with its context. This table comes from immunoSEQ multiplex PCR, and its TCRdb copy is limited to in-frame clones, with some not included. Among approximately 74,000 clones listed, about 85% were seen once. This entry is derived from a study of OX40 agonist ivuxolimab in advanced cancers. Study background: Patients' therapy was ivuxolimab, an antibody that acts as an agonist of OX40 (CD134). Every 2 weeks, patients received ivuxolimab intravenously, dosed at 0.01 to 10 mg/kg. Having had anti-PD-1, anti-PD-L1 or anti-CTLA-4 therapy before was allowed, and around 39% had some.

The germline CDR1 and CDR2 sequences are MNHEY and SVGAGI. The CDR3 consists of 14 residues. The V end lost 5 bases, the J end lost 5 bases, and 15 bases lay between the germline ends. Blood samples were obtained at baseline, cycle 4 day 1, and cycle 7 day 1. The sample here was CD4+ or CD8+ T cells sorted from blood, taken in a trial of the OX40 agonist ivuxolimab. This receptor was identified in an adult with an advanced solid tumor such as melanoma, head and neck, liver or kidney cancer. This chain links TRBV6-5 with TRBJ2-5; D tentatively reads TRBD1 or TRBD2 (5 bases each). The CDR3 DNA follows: TGTGCCAGCAGTCCCTCAACCTGGGGGGAGACCCAGTACTTC. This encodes CASSPSTWGETQYF.